This T cell receptor (beta chain) was observed in a study of response to subunit inactivated influenza vaccine. TCRdb re-analysed the RT-PCR reads in MiXCR, keeping a single row per CDR3 protein. This table holds some 550,000 distinct CDR3 sequences, around a quarter found once. This CDR3 is built from 14 residues. CDR1 is SGHVS and CDR2 is FQNEAQ in the germline V gene. Trimming took 0 bases from V and 5 from J, leaving 11 bases between them. The data also belong to a second study, concerning T cells expressing NK-cell markers. Per that study: With UMIs, 5'RACE template switching was used to make TCR beta cDNA. The authors derived TCR beta repertoires from sorted CD3+CD56+NKG2C+, CD3+CD56+NKG2C- and CD3+CD56-NKG2C+ T cells. There were seven HCMV-seropositive donors and one seronegative donor among the eight sequenced. Anti-gamma-delta TCR antibody use in several experiments restricted sorting to alpha-beta TCR T cells. Also leading the CD3+CD56-NKG2C+ fraction in a handful of donors were these clonotypes.

The chain is built from TRBV7-8 and TRBJ2-7; either TRBD1 or TRBD2 may supply D (5 bases each). The sample here was CD4+ T cells sorted from PBMCs, taken 11 to 12 days after vaccination. The origin of this receptor is a man aged 50 or older who received an inactivated influenza vaccine. The CDR3 nucleotides read TGTGCCAGCAGCTTAGCGGTCAGGGAGAACGAGCAGTACTTC. Translation: CASSLAVRENEQYF.